The 8 T cell receptor beta chains below come from one sample, sequenced in a study of regulatory dendritic cells for organ transplantation. This table comes from immunoSEQ multiplex PCR, and its TCRdb copy is limited to in-frame clones, with some not included. The sample carries approximately 28,000 clones, 82% recorded once. Sequenced: naive CD8+ T cells from blood. Described subset: CD45RA+ naive T cells. Receptors were obtained from a human donor in good health.

V usage is TRBV6-5 and J usage is TRBJ2-5; 12 positions agree with TRBD1. In germline, CDR1 is MNHEY, CDR2 SVGAGI. CDR3 size: 14 residues. Trimming took 5 bases from V and 6 from J; bases not matched to a gene: 4. In DNA, the CDR3 is TGTGCCAGCAGTGCGGGACAGGGGGCACAGACCCAGTACTTC. It specifies CASSAGQGAQTQYF.

The genes are TRBV4-2 and TRBJ2-1, with 8 bases aligning to TRBD2. Germline trimming cut 0 bases from V and 6 bases from J; bases unmatched to any gene: 7. This CDR3 contains 16 residues. The germline CDR1 and CDR2 sequences are LGHNA and YNFKEQ. DNA for the CDR3: TGTGCCAGCAGCCAAGAACCAGCGGGGGCCCCCAATGAGCAGTTCTTC. This sequence encodes CASSQEPAGAPNEQFF.

This clone was recorded once. The V and J genes are TRBV6-1 and TRBJ2-7, with D possibly TRBD2 on 6 matching bases. CDR1 is MNHNS and CDR2 is SASEGT in the germline V gene. V gave up 4 bases and J gave up 6 bases, with 10 bases separating them. The CDR3 contains 12 residues. For the CDR3, the DNA is TGTGCCAGCAGTGTTGGAGGGCCCGAGCAGTACTTC. The encoded protein is CASSVGGPEQYF.

V and J are TRBV5-6 and TRBJ1-1; no definite D call. The CDR3 consists of 14 residues. The germline gives CDR1 SGHDT, CDR2 YYEEEE. V gave up 4 bases and J gave up 2 bases, with 12 bases separating them. The CDR3 protein is CASSQRRSNTEAFF. In DNA form, the CDR3 reads TGTGCCAGCAGCCAGAGGAGGTCCAACACTGAAGCTTTCTTT.

V usage is TRBV14 and J usage is TRBJ1-1; the D gene is possibly TRBD1 (6 bases). CDR3 length: 15 amino acids. The germline CDR1 and CDR2 sequences are SGHDN and FVKESK. Trimming cost V 4 bases and J 4 bases, with 16 bases left between them. DNA of the CDR3: TGTGCCAGCAGCCCAAACAGGGCGGTAGTCACTGAAGCTTTCTTT. This gives the protein CASSPNRAVVTEAFF.

This sequence joins TRBV7-9 and TRBJ2-7; possible D gene TRBD1, 6 bases. The CDR3 loop spans 14 amino acids. CDR1 is SEHNR and CDR2 is FQNEAQ in the germline V gene (reference sequence). The V end lost 7 bases, the J end lost 4 bases, and 17 bases lay between the germline ends. Here the CDR3 DNA reads TGTGCCAGCACCGGATCAGGGGCGCAGTACGAGCAGTACTTC. The encoded protein is CASTGSGAQYEQYF.

This chain links TRBV2 with TRBJ1-2; D may be TRBD1 (6 bases). The CDR3 runs to 16 residues. Germline assignment: CDR1 SNHLY and CDR2 FYNNEI. V shed 1 base and J shed 4 bases, with 16 bases lying between them. CDR3 sequence (DNA): TGTGCCAGCAGTGAAGAGGGGGGGCAGGGGAGCTATGGCTACACCTTC. Its translation: CASSEEGGQGSYGYTF. Together with reference TRBV2 and TRBJ1-2, the CDR3 gives the full variable domain: EPEVTQTPSHQVTQMGQEVILRCVPISNHLYFYWYRQILGQKVEFLVSFYNNEISEKSEIFDDQFSVERPDGSNFTLKIRSTKLEDSAMYFCASSEEGGQGSYGYTFGSGTRLTVV.

V is TRBV6-5 and J is TRBJ2-5; 8 bases are a match to TRBD2. CDR1 is MNHEY and CDR2 is SVGAGI in the germline V gene. This CDR3 region has 13 residues. Germline trimming cut 6 bases from V and 5 bases from J; bases unmatched to any gene: 5. The CDR3 bases are TGTGCCAGCAGCGGGGGGGCGGTTGAGACCCAGTACTTC. Its protein product is CASSGGAVETQYF.